Reported below is one TCR beta chain. What it binds is unknown. The V end was cut by 8 bases, the J end by 3 bases, with 28 bases between. This CDR3 spans 18 amino acids. Germline lookup yields CDR1 LNHDA and CDR2 SQIVND (reference sequence). This record comes from a study of OX40 agonist ivuxolimab in advanced cancers. Study-wide context: Patients were about 83% male with ages roughly 23 to 90, mean about 60. Three dose-escalation patients had partial responses: one with hepatocellular carcinoma and two with cutaneous melanoma. Study conclusions and caveats: At doses 0.1 to 3.0 mg/kg, CD4+ and CD8+ clones expanded.

Produced via immunoSEQ multiplex PCR; TCRdb's table is partial and in-frame only. Altogether more than 80,000 clones are present, 87% being singletons, with the ten largest covering 1.3% to 1.5%. The source is an adult with an advanced solid tumor such as melanoma, head and neck, liver or kidney cancer. This specimen was CD4+ or CD8+ T cells sorted from blood, taken in a trial of the OX40 agonist ivuxolimab. The rearrangement uses TRBV19 and TRBJ1-1; TRBD1 is a possible D gene (5 bases). The CDR3 DNA sequence: TGTGCCAGTTGGGCGGCGGGGAGGAGTACAAGGGGAGACACTGAAGCTTTCTTT. It specifies CASWAAGRSTRGDTEAFF.